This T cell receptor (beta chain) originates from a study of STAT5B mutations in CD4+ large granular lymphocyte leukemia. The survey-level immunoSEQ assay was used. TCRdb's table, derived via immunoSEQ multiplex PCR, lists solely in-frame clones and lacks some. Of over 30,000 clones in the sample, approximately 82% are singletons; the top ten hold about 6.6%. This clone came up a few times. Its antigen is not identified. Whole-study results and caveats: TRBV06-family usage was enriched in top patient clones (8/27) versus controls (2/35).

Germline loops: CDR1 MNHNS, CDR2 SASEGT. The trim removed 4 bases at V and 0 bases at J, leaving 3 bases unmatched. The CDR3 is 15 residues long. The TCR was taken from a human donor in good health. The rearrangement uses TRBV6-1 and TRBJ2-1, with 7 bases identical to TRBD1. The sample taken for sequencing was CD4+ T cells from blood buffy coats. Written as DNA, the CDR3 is TGTGCCAGCAGTGCAAGGACAGGCTCCTACAATGAGCAGTTCTTC. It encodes CASSARTGSYNEQFF.